A selection of T cell receptor beta chains follows, all from one sample in a study of T cell responses to AZD1222 COVID-19 vaccine. The assay was immunoSEQ multiplex PCR, and TCRdb's table has in-frame clones only and misses some. The table lists roughly 110,000 clones, about 93% of them singletons. The source material was peripheral blood, sampled 28 days after the second AZD1222 dose. These receptors originate from an adult who received the AZD1222 COVID-19 vaccine. Both conserved end residues are part of each CDR3. A D gene is named only where the DNA matches it firmly. Some rows mark clone size as missing; the rest say once, few, many or name a class of expanded clone.

clone size: -; J gene: TRBJ1-4; D gene: -; V gene: TRBV7-2; CDR3 length: 13; CDR3 protein: CASSFRVPEKLFF; CDR3 DNA: TGTGCCAGCAGCTTCAGGGTTCCTGAAAAACTGTTTTTT
clone size: -; J gene: TRBJ2-4; D gene: -; V gene: TRBV5-1; CDR3 length: 14; CDR3 protein: CASSLDRPGDIQYF; CDR3 DNA: TGCGCCAGCAGCTTGGATAGGCCAGGGGACATTCAGTACTTC
clone size: -; J gene: TRBJ2-5; D gene: TRBD1; V gene: TRBV18; CDR3 length: 17; CDR3 protein: CASSPGPGTALVETQYF; CDR3 DNA: TGTGCCAGCTCACCTGGCCCCGGGACAGCCTTGGTGGAGACCCAGTACTTC
clone size: once; J gene: TRBJ1-2; D gene: -; V gene: TRBV18; CDR3 length: 12; CDR3 protein: CASSPRGDGYTF; CDR3 DNA: TGTGCCAGCTCACCCCGGGGTGACGGCTACACCTTC
clone size: -; J gene: TRBJ2-2; D gene: -; V gene: TRBV11-2; CDR3 length: 17; CDR3 protein: CAHPGADLVGSTGELFF; CDR3 DNA: TGTGCCCACCCTGGGGCGGATTTGGTAGGGAGCACCGGGGAGCTGTTTTTT
clone size: -; J gene: TRBJ1-2; D gene: -; V gene: TRBV11-3; CDR3 length: 10; CDR3 protein: CASRSDGYTF; CDR3 DNA: TGTGCCAGCAGATCGGATGGCTACACCTTC
clone size: -; J gene: TRBJ2-6; D gene: -; V gene: TRBV7-2; CDR3 length: 17; CDR3 protein: CASSLGTVNSGANVLTF; CDR3 DNA: TGTGCCAGCAGCTTAGGGACAGTAAATTCTGGGGCCAACGTCCTGACTTTC
clone size: once; J gene: TRBJ1-2; D gene: -; V gene: TRBV3-1/TRBV3-2; CDR3 length: 13; CDR3 protein: CASSLRDNYGYTF; CDR3 DNA: TGTGCCAGCAGCCTCCGGGACAACTATGGCTACACCTTC
clone size: -; J gene: TRBJ2-1; D gene: TRBD2; V gene: TRBV27; CDR3 length: 14; CDR3 protein: CASSSLAGYNEQFF; CDR3 DNA: TGTGCCAGCAGTTCCTTAGCGGGGTACAATGAGCAGTTCTTC
clone size: -; J gene: TRBJ1-1; D gene: -; V gene: TRBV4-1; CDR3 length: 13; CDR3 protein: CASSQTGTTEAFF; CDR3 DNA: TGCGCCAGCAGCCAAACAGGTACAACTGAAGCTTTCTTT
clone size: -; J gene: TRBJ1-3; D gene: -; V gene: TRBV7-9; CDR3 length: 12; CDR3 protein: CASSFPGNTIYF; CDR3 DNA: TGTGCCAGCAGCTTCCCTGGAAACACCATATATTTT
clone size: few; J gene: TRBJ1-2; D gene: -; V gene: TRBV6-1; CDR3 length: 14; CDR3 protein: CASSEGRQNYGYTF; CDR3 DNA: TGTGCCAGCAGTGAAGGAAGGCAGAACTATGGCTACACCTTC
clone size: -; J gene: TRBJ1-6; D gene: -; V gene: TRBV3-1/TRBV3-2; CDR3 length: 14; CDR3 protein: CASSQGVVNSPLHF; CDR3 DNA: TGTGCCAGCAGCCAAGGGGTCGTTAATTCACCCCTCCACTTT
clone size: -; J gene: TRBJ2-3; D gene: TRBD1; V gene: TRBV7-2; CDR3 length: 14; CDR3 protein: CASSRQGVPDTQYF; CDR3 DNA: TGTGCCAGCAGTCGACAGGGGGTCCCAGATACGCAGTATTTT
clone size: -; J gene: TRBJ1-5; D gene: -; V gene: TRBV30; CDR3 length: 13; CDR3 protein: CAWSGNSNQPQHF; CDR3 DNA: TGTGCCTGGAGTGGGAATAGCAATCAGCCCCAGCATTTT
clone size: -; J gene: TRBJ2-2; D gene: TRBD2; V gene: TRBV5-4; CDR3 length: 16; CDR3 protein: CASSFGLAGGAGELFF; CDR3 DNA: TGTGCCAGCAGCTTTGGCCTAGCGGGAGGAGCCGGGGAGCTGTTTTTT
clone size: -; J gene: TRBJ2-3; D gene: -; V gene: TRBV14; CDR3 length: 12; CDR3 protein: CASSPTPGTQYF; CDR3 DNA: TGTGCCAGCAGCCCGACACCGGGTACGCAGTATTTT
clone size: -; J gene: TRBJ2-7; D gene: -; V gene: TRBV7-9; CDR3 length: 14; CDR3 protein: CASSLVPGLYEQYF; CDR3 DNA: TGTGCCAGCAGCTTAGTGCCGGGTCTCTACGAGCAGTACTTC
clone size: -; J gene: TRBJ2-7; D gene: TRBD2; V gene: TRBV27; CDR3 length: 14; CDR3 protein: CASGTGTSGYEQYF; CDR3 DNA: TGTGCCAGCGGCACCGGGACTAGCGGCTACGAGCAGTACTTC
clone size: -; J gene: TRBJ2-2; D gene: -; V gene: TRBV10-1; CDR3 length: 12; CDR3 protein: CASAFDTGELFF; CDR3 DNA: TGCGCCAGCGCATTTGACACCGGGGAGCTGTTTTTT
clone size: -; J gene: TRBJ1-6; D gene: -; V gene: TRBV6-1; CDR3 length: 18; CDR3 protein: CASSVQLAGSSYNSPLHF; CDR3 DNA: TGTGCCAGCAGTGTGCAGTTGGCAGGGAGCTCCTATAATTCACCCCTCCACTTT
clone size: -; J gene: TRBJ2-1; D gene: -; V gene: TRBV6-5; CDR3 length: 13; CDR3 protein: CASSYSRGTEQFF; CDR3 DNA: TGTGCCAGCAGTTACTCGAGAGGCACAGAGCAGTTCTTC
clone size: -; J gene: TRBJ2-1; D gene: -; V gene: TRBV29-1; CDR3 length: 18; CDR3 protein: CSALGGGGGISSYNEQFF; CDR3 DNA: TGCAGCGCCCTGGGAGGGGGAGGGGGGATAAGCTCCTACAATGAGCAGTTCTTC
clone size: -; J gene: TRBJ1-5; D gene: -; V gene: TRBV12-3/TRBV12-4; CDR3 length: 13; CDR3 protein: CASSLDFERPQHF; CDR3 DNA: TGTGCCAGCAGTCTGGACTTCGAACGGCCCCAGCATTTT
clone size: -; J gene: TRBJ1-4; D gene: -; V gene: TRBV3-1/TRBV3-2; CDR3 length: 14; CDR3 protein: CASSWTATNEKLFF; CDR3 DNA: TGTGCCAGCAGTTGGACAGCAACTAATGAAAAACTGTTTTTT
clone size: -; J gene: TRBJ1-2; D gene: -; V gene: TRBV30; CDR3 length: 14; CDR3 protein: CAWSVKGYDYGYTF; CDR3 DNA: TGTGCCTGGAGTGTAAAGGGGTACGACTATGGCTACACCTTC
clone size: -; J gene: TRBJ2-7; D gene: -; V gene: TRBV13; CDR3 length: 16; CDR3 protein: CASSPPAGQTSYEQYF; CDR3 DNA: TGTGCCAGCAGCCCCCCGGCGGGACAGACCTCCTACGAGCAGTACTTC
clone size: -; J gene: TRBJ1-1; D gene: -; V gene: TRBV6-5; CDR3 length: 12; CDR3 protein: CASTEEGTEAFF; CDR3 DNA: TGTGCCAGCACCGAGGAGGGAACTGAAGCTTTCTTT
clone size: -; J gene: TRBJ2-1; D gene: -; V gene: TRBV5-4; CDR3 length: 17; CDR3 protein: CASTLRTAPSGVNEQFF; CDR3 DNA: TGTGCCAGCACCCTCCGGACAGCCCCATCGGGGGTAAATGAGCAGTTCTTC